Shown below are 2 T cell receptor beta chains from a single sample sequenced in a study of CD8+ T cells in alopecia areata. Sequencing templates came from extracted RNA that was reverse transcribed into cDNA. Some clones are missing from TCRdb's copy, which holds only in-frame ones; the method was immunoSEQ multiplex PCR. The table lists hundreds of thousands of clones, 50% to 75% of them singletons, with around 0.84% in the top ten. Treatment noted: oral pan-JAK inhibitor, 5-10 mg twice daily. This material consisted of CD4+ T cells sorted from blood, taken at roughly week 52, from a patient treated with tofacitinib. The receptor source for this set is a human donor with alopecia areata.

This chain joins TRBV25-1 and TRBJ2-2; D may be TRBD2 (6 bases). Germline V lookup: CDR1 MGHDK, CDR2 SYGVNS. CDR3 size: 17 residues. Deletions cut 0 bases from V and 4 bases from J, with 15 bases between. The CDR3 loop is CASSEYNMEGRTGELFF. The CDR3 DNA reads as TGTGCCAGCAGTGAATATAATATGGAGGGCCGCACCGGGGAGCTGTTTTTT.

There are a few counts of this clone. Additional DNA sequences in this sample encode the identical CDR3. The chain uses TRBV18 and TRBJ1-1; D is unclear. This CDR3 spans 13 amino acids. CDR1 and CDR2 (germline): KGHSH, LQKENI. The ends were cut back, 2 bases at V and 4 bases at J, with 8 bases in the middle. CDR3 nucleotide sequence: TGTGCCAGCTCACCAGAGATAAGCACTGAAGCTTTCTTT. Translation gives CASSPEISTEAFF.